The clone carrying this T cell receptor beta chain was observed a handful of times. Its antigen is unknown. These data come from a study of vaccination effects on CD4 cells after COVID-19. Turning to the study itself: It was a median of 72 days after the second dose that post-vaccine samples were obtained.

CDR3 length: 13 residues. Per the germline V gene, CDR1 is KGHSH and CDR2 is LQKENI. Trimming removed 3 bases at V and 3 bases at J, with 8 bases between. Some clones are missing from TCRdb's copy, which holds only in-frame ones; the method was immunoSEQ multiplex PCR. The top ten hold roughly 9% of the sample, which has around 30,000 clones, 70% to 75% seen once. ViraFEST assay sequencing came after antigen-specific CD4+ T cells were expanded with viral peptide pools. Culture proceeded for approximately 10 days, and CD4+ T cells were then isolated. Each person got two doses of an mRNA SARS-CoV-2 vaccine, BNT162b2 or mRNA-1273.

The sample in question was CD4+ T cells from PBMCs cultured with HCoV-NL63 spike peptides, obtained after COVID-19 vaccination. V gene TRBV18 combines with J gene TRBJ1-2, with D unclear. The source is a human donor who received a COVID-19 vaccine. The CDR3 region is CASSPDGDYGYTF. The CDR3 DNA reads as TGTGCCAGCTCACCCGACGGGGACTATGGCTACACCTTC. Combining the CDR3 with reference TRBV18 and TRBJ1-2 gives the whole variable domain NAGVMQNPRHLVRRRGQEARLRCSPMKGHSHVYWYRQLPEEGLKFMVYLQKENIIDESGMPKERFSAEFPKEGPSILRIQQVVRGDSAAYFCASSPDGDYGYTFGSGTRLTVV.